The 6 T cell receptor beta chains below all came from one sample that was sequenced in a study of OX40 agonist ivuxolimab in advanced cancers. Repertoires were generated with immunoSEQ multiplex PCR, while TCRdb's copy carries only in-frame clones and drops some. The sample holds tens of thousands of clones, about 87% seen once. The specimen was CD4+ or CD8+ T cells sorted from blood, collected in a trial of the OX40 agonist ivuxolimab. These receptor sequences come from an adult with an advanced solid tumor such as melanoma, head and neck, liver or kidney cancer.

The V call is TRBV6-1, the J call TRBJ2-1; D is perhaps TRBD2 (6 bases). The CDR3 sequence is 14 residues long. V was cut by 1 base and J by 4 bases, with 8 bases left in between. Germline assignment: CDR1 MNHNS and CDR2 SASEGT. CDR3: CASSEDGTYNEQFF. The CDR3 coding sequence is TGTGCCAGCAGTGAAGATGGGACTTACAATGAGCAGTTCTTC.

The chain joins TRBV2 to TRBJ1-4; no clear D gene. V gave up 6 bases and J gave up 2 bases, with 10 bases separating them. CDR3 length: 14 amino acids. Germline loops: CDR1 SNHLY, CDR2 FYNNEI. CDR3 sequence (DNA): TGTGCCAGCAGCGGCGGACGGACTAATGAAAAACTGTTTTTT. It is translated as CASSGGRTNEKLFF.

This clone was recorded once. The chain joins TRBV10-3 to TRBJ2-5; 9 bases fit TRBD2. Trimming took 3 bases from V and 7 from J; bases not matched to a gene: 9. Germline V CDR1 and CDR2: ENHRY, SYGVKD. This CDR3 spans 15 amino acids. In nucleotides, the CDR3 is TGTGCCATCAGTGAAGGTGGCGGGAGGGACGGGACCCAGTACTTC. It translates to CAISEGGGRDGTQYF.

The genes are TRBV2 and TRBJ1-1; D unclear. The CDR3 is 11 amino acids. Trimming pared 7 bases from V and 11 bases from J, leaving 14 bases between. The germline V gene encodes CDR1 SNHLY and CDR2 FYNNEI. CDR3 coding DNA: TGTGCCAGCACCTTGGCCGACATTGCTTTCTTT. It is translated as CASTLADIAFF. Full variable domain (outside the CDR3, taken from reference TRBV2 and TRBJ1-1): EPEVTQTPSHQVTQMGQEVILRCVPISNHLYFYWYRQILGQKVEFLVSFYNNEISEKSEIFDDQFSVERPDGSNFTLKIRSTKLEDSAMYFCASTLADIAFFGQGTRLTVV.

The chain recombines TRBV28 with TRBJ2-6, with TRBD1 matching over 9 bases. Germline V gives CDR1 MDHEN, CDR2 SYDVKM. With 4 bases clipped from V and 1 base from J, the junction kept 8 bases outside the gene matches. The CDR3 length is 18 residues. The DNA of the CDR3 is TGTGCCAGCAGTTCTTACTCGGGACAGGGTTCTGGGGCCAACGTCCTGACTTTC. Protein product: CASSSYSGQGSGANVLTF. Full variable domain (missing parts from reference TRBV28 and TRBJ2-6): DVKVTQSSRYLVKRTGEKVFLECVQDMDHENMFWYRQDPGLGLRLIYFSYDVKMKEKGDIPEGYSVSREKKERFSLILESASTNQTSMYLCASSSYSGQGSGANVLTFGAGSRLTVL.

Of note for this clone: Its ends do not fully match the called genes, so a read error is possible. V and J are TRBV29-1 and TRBJ1-2; D is unresolved. The V gene's germline CDR1 is SQVTM and CDR2 ANQGSEA. This CDR3 has 11 residues. This chain's CDR3 is CSAEGGYGYTF. DNA for the CDR3: TGCAGCGCTGAAGGCGGTTATGGCTACACCTTC.